This T cell receptor beta chain comes out of a study of blood T cell repertoires in COVID-19 (dated by TCRdb to 2019 to 2021). At the level of the whole study: Samples covering the acute and convalescent phases of COVID-19 were provided by collaborators in the United States, Italy and Spain. Where available, HLA class I and class II types were taken from metadata supplied by the sample provider and were not determined by assay-based typing. Samples came from the ongoing ImmuneRACE study (first 160 participants) plus 1,254 subjects from 6 global collaborators. The repertoires were made available in a free public database intended to serve as a resource for research on the immune response to SARS-CoV-2. The prospective study material was composed of cDNA or gDNA derived from T cells, B-cell-depleted T cells, or PBMCs. Nearly every sample came with metadata listing a de-identified subject ID, COVID-19 status, age in years and sex. The dataset comprised deeply sampled blood TCRbeta repertoires from subjects exposed to, actively infected with, or recovered from COVID-19. Summary of the overall study and its limitations: The quantity of clinical and demographic metadata differed by source and by participant and was supplied without curation.

Collaborating institutions collected whole blood in K2EDTA tubes following their own protocols. For TCRbeta analysis, collaborators shipped samples in one of three forms: frozen whole blood, isolated PBMCs, or DNA extracted from either of those sample types. Counted from cysteine to phenylalanine, this CDR3 has 14 amino acids. Solely the CDR3 DNA is kept, with 42 bases framed from the first base. Trimming takes 1 base off V and 6 bases off J; junction bases not matched to a gene: 1. The germline V gene encodes CDR1 MNHEY and CDR2 SVGAGI. Details on this clone: Its antigen remains undetermined. Base quality data are lacking; no much larger clone is found one base away.

The immunoSEQ Assay, a bias-controlled multiplex PCR, was used to amplify TCRbeta CDR3 regions from genomic DNA. The original pipeline was this. Nucleated cell counts per sample were estimated from amplification of reference gene primers within the assay. To quantify the absolute abundance of each unique TCRbeta CDR3 rearrangement, sequence reads were collapsed and filtered. Productive Simpson clonality was computed per sample as the square root of Simpson's diversity index over productive rearrangements. Entries here come from immuneACCESS through TCRdb and include only in-frame sequences with V and J called. Some clones fail to appear in such tables; in the studies checked, an unresolved V gene covers under half of the shortfall, and the cause of the remainder is unknown. The V and J calls and clone size come from that table; D and trimming were worked out from the DNA. This sample has fewer than 50,000 clones in its table, and 83% of those were observed once. Jointly, the top ten make up approximately 12% of the sample.

Input material: peripheral blood. The sequence joins TRBV6-5 to TRBJ2-1, with TRBD1 identical over 9 junction bases. The source of this sequence is a human donor in a cohort sampled during active COVID-19. Read as DNA, the sequence is TGTGCCAGCAGTTACTGGGACAGGGTCAATGAGCAGTTCTTC. This codes for CASSYWDRVNEQFF.